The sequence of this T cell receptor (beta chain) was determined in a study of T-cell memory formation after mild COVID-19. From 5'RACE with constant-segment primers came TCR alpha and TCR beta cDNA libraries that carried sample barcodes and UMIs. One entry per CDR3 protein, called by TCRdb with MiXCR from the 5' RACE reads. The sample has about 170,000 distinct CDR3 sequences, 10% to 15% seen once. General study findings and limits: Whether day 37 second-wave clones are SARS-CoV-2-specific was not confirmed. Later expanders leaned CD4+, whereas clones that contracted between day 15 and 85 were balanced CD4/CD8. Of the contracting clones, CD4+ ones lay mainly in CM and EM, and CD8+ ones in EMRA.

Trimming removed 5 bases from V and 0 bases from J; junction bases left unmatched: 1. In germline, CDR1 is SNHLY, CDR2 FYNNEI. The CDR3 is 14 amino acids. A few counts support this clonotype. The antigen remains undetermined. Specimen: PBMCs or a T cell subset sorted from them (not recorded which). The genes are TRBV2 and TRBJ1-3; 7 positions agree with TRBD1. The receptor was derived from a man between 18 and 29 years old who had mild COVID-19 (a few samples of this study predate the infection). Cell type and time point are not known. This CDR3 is CASSWDSSGNTIYF. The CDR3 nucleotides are TGTGCCAGCAGTTGGGACAGCTCTGGAAACACCATATATTTT.